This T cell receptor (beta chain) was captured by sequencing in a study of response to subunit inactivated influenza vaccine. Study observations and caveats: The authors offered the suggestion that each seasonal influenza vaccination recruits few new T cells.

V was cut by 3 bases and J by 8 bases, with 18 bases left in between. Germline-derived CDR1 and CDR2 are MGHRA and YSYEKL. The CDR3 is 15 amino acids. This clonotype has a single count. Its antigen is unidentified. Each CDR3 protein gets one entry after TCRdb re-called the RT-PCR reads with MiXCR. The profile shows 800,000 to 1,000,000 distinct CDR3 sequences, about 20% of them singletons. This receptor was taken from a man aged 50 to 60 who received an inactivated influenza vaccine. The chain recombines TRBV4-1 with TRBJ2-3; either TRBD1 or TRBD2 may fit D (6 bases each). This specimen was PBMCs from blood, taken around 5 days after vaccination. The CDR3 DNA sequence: TGCGCCAGCAGCCAGACCCAGGAGGGGGTTGGTACGCAGTATTTT. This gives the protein CASSQTQEGVGTQYF.